Following are 3 T cell receptor beta chains from one sample sequenced in a study of T cells after yellow fever vaccination. TCRdb passed the 5' RACE reads through MiXCR, listing each CDR3 protein once. The top ten clones hold about 14% of a sample with just under 600,000 distinct CDR3 sequences, 13% of them seen once. The sample consisted of PBMCs, taken on the day of the yellow fever booster vaccination. The receptor source for this set is a man aged 30 to 39 who received the YFV17D yellow fever vaccine.

The rearrangement uses TRBV7-9 and TRBJ1-4, with 9 bases identical to TRBD1. The V segment lost 5 bases and the J segment 0 bases; nucleotides outside the gene matches: 4. Germline V CDR1 and CDR2: SEHNR, FQNEAQ (reference sequence). CDR3 length: 16 residues. This chain's CDR3 is CASSRDRAATNEKLFF. DNA for the CDR3: TGTGCCAGCAGCCGGGACAGGGCTGCAACTAATGAAAAACTGTTTTTT. Complete variable domain (other parts from reference TRBV7-9 and TRBJ1-4): DTGVSQNPRHKITKRGQNVTFRCDPISEHNRLYWYRQTLGQGPEFLTYFQNEAQLEKSRLLSDRFSAERPKGSFSTLEIQRTEQGDSAMYLCASSRDRAATNEKLFFGSGTQLSVL.

This clonotype has more than one count but fewer than ten. The chain combines TRBV28 with TRBJ2-7, with TRBD2 identical over 11 bases. CDR1 MDHEN and CDR2 SYDVKM come from the germline V gene. V lost 5 bases and J lost 3; bases outside the gene matches: 9. The CDR3 contains 16 residues. As DNA, the CDR3 is TGTGCCAGCAGTCTCTTCCTAGCGGGAGGACTCTACGAGCAGTACTTC. Translation: CASSLFLAGGLYEQYF.

The chain has TRBV7-2 and TRBJ2-3; perhaps TRBD2 as D (6 bases). The CDR3 is 15 residues long. Germline V CDR1 and CDR2: SGHTA, FQGNSA. Trimming took 4 bases from V and 1 from J, leaving 12 bases between them. The CDR3 nucleotides read TGTGCCAGCAGCTATATACTAGCCGGCACAGATACGCAGTATTTT. Its translation: CASSYILAGTDTQYF.